This T cell receptor (beta chain) was obtained from a study of blood T cells in healthy people across ages. As for the study in general: Capture via template switching afforded approximately one barcoded beta molecule per two T cells. Study-level points and caveats: Per million T cells, TCR beta diversity dropped about linearly as age rose. Comparison with aged donors showed that long-lived donors had more naive CD4+ cells and higher diversity.

The junction had 18 bases not matched to a gene; V was cut back by 4 bases and J by 0 bases. The germline CDR1 and CDR2 sequences are SEHNR and FQNEAQ (reference sequence). The CDR3 runs 20 residues. Isolation of PBMCs gave at least 6.5 million cells per sample. This clonotype was seen a handful of times. No antigen is known for it. Then a second PCR, running about 6 to 12 cycles, was carried out with a sample-barcoded 5' primer and a J-beta primer mix. MiXCR was run by TCRdb on the 5' RACE reads, yielding one entry per CDR3 protein. In the table there are hundreds of thousands of distinct CDR3 sequences, 52% of which are singletons.

Sequencing input: blood. The chain joins TRBV7-9 to TRBJ2-7; the match to TRBD1 covers 10 bases. The source is a woman older than 75 in good health. CDR3 in DNA: TGTGCCAGCAGCTCTGCCGCCGGGACAGGGGTTAGGAGTCGCTCCTACGAGCAGTACTTC. It translates to CASSSAAGTGVRSRSYEQYF.